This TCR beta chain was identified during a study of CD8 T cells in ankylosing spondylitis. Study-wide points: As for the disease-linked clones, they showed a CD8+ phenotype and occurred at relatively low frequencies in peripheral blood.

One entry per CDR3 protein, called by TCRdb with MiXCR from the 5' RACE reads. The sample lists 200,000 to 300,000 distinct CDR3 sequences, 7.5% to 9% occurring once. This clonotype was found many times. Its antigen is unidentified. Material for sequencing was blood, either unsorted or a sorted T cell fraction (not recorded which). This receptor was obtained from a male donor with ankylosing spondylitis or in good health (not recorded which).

The DNA for the CDR3 is TGCAGTGCTAGAGATAGTGCGGGAGGTACCTACGAGCAGTACTTC. Translation: CSARDSAGGTYEQYF. The chain uses TRBV20-1 and TRBJ2-7; 8 nucleotides match TRBD2. The CDR3 is 15 residues long. The ends lost 0 bases at V and 2 bases at J; junction bases unmatched: 6. The germline V gene has CDR1 DFQATT and CDR2 SNEGSKA (reference sequence).